This T cell receptor (beta chain) was identified in a study of cytomegalovirus exposure and HLA in healthy donors. The CDR3 is made up of 14 amino acids. Germline lookup yields CDR1 LNHDA and CDR2 SQIVND (reference sequence). J was trimmed by 2 bases and V by 9 bases; bases with no gene match: 7. Sequencing was performed with immunoSEQ multiplex PCR; in TCRdb, only in-frame clones are kept and a portion is missing. This sample carries about 71,000 clones, 94% of them seen once, and the ten largest clones take about 0.93%. Comment on this clone: As yet, its antigen is unknown.

Findings of the study overall: Listed as cytomegalovirus-associated were 164 TCR beta chains. A few of the chains that were CMV-associated were confirmed in vitro to be specific for CMV antigens. Most observed TCR sequences were rare, whereas some public TCRs were detected in many donors. Subsequent analysis of the roughly 120 validation repertoires found a tendency for first-cohort TCR clusters to co-occur.

This receptor was obtained from a woman aged 18-29 years in good health and CMV-seronegative. The V and J genes are TRBV19 and TRBJ2-1; 7 bases are shared with TRBD1. Specimen: PBMCs. The CDR3: CASKQQGTYNEQFF. CDR3 DNA sequence: TGTGCCAGCAAACAACAGGGGACCTACAATGAGCAGTTCTTC.